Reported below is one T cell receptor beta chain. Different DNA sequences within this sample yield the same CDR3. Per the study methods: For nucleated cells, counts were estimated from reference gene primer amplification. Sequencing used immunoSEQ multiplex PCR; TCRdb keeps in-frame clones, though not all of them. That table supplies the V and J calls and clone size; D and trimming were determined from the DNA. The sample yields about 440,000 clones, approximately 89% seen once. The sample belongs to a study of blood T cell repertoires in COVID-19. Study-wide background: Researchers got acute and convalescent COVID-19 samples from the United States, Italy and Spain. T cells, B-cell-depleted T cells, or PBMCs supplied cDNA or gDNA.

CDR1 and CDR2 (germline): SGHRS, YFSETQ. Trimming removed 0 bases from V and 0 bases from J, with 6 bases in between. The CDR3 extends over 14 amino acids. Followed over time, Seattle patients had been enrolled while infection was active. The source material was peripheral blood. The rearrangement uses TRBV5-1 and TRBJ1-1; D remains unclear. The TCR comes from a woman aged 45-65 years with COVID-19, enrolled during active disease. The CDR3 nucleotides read TGCGCCAGCAGCTTGGCCCAGGTGAACACTGAAGCTTTCTTT. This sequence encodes CASSLAQVNTEAFF.